This T cell receptor (beta chain) was sequenced in a study of blood T cell repertoires in COVID-19. Study-wide background: Collection of acute and convalescent COVID-19 samples took place in the United States, Italy and Spain.

Followed over time, Seattle patients had been enrolled while infection was active. How the authors handled the data: Scientists estimated how many nucleated cells there were by amplifying reference gene primers. Only in-frame clones appear in the TCRdb table, and some are missing; sequencing was by immunoSEQ multiplex PCR. Clone size and V and J calls were adopted from that table, with D and trimming inferred from the DNA. The sample carries roughly 300,000 clones, 80% to 95% recorded once. This clone was observed a single time. The germline V gene encodes CDR1 SQVTM and CDR2 ANQGSEA. V was trimmed by 6 bases and J by 5 bases, leaving 11 bases between them. This CDR3 contains 11 residues.

The rearrangement links TRBV29-1 to TRBJ2-7, with a weak D call TRBD1 (5 bases). This clonotype originated in a woman aged 25 to 39 with COVID-19, enrolled during active disease. Sequencing was done on a sample of peripheral blood. CDR3 sequence: CSVGIGDEQYF. In DNA form, the CDR3 reads TGCAGCGTGGGGATAGGGGACGAGCAGTACTTC.